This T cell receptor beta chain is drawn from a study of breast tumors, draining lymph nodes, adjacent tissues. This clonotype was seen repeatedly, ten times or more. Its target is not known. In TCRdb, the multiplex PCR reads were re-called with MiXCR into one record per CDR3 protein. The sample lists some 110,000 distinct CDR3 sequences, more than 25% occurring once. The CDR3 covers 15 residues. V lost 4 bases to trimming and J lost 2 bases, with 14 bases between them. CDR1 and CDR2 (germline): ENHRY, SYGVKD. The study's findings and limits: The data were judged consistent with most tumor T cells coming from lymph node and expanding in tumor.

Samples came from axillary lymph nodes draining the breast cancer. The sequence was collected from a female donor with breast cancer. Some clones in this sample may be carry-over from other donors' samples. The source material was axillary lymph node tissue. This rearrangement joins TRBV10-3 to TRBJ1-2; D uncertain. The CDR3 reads CAISGLVHGNYGYTF. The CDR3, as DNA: TGTGCCATCAGTGGTTTGGTTCACGGAAACTATGGCTACACCTTC.